The source of this T cell receptor beta chain is a study of cytomegalovirus exposure and HLA in healthy donors. Study-level points and caveats: In vitro confirmation showed a few CMV-associated chains to be CMV antigen specific.

In the PCR, 60 Vbeta and 13 Jbeta primers were used. Repertoires were generated with immunoSEQ multiplex PCR, while TCRdb's copy carries only in-frame clones and drops some. The data hold 89,000 or so clones, with roughly 80% observed a single time. Germline values: CDR1 PRHDT, CDR2 FYEKMQ (reference sequence). With V trimmed by 7 bases and J by 4 bases, 8 bases remained unmatched. The CDR3 has 14 amino acids. Concerning this clone itself: The antigen is unknown.

The specimen sequenced was PBMCs. The receptor comes from a boy younger than 18 in good health and CMV-seronegative. The chain links TRBV13 to TRBJ2-5; TRBD2 aligns across 8 bases. CDR3 amino acids: CASTRTSLRETQYF. DNA for the CDR3: TGTGCCAGCACCAGGACTAGCTTAAGAGAGACCCAGTACTTC.